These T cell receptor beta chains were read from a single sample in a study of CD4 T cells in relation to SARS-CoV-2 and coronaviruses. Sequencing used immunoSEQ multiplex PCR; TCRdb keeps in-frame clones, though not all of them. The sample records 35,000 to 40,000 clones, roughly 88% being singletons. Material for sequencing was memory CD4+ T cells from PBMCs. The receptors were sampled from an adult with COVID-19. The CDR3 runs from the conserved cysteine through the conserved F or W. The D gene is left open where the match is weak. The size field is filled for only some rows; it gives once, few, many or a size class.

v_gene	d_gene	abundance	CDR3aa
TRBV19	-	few	CASSALSGRLNTEAFF
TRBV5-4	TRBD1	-	CASSSQGAQETQYF
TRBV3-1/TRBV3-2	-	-	CASSQEGRMNTGELFF
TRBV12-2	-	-	CASRFHRDRPYNEQFF
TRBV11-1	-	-	CASSLPGLSEAFF
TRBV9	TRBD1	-	CASSALMGQGNTGELFF
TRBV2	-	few	CASSLDLGGSSYNSPLHF
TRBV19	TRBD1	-	CASSIKRGTGVPGELFF
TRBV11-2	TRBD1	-	CASSLPQTGVYEQYF
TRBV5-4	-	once	CASSLGGPSTDTQYF
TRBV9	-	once	CASSVGALRTNEKLFF
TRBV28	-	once	CASTLDSSNYGYTF
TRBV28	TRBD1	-	CASSGGQGENTIYF
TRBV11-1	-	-	CASSLGTANTEAFF
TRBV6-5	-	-	CASSYPPGRYEQYF
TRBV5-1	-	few	CASSLGGRNEKLFF
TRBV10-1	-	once	CASSDARDYNEQFF
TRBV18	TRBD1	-	CASSPGQQETQYF
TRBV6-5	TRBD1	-	CASSLGTDSRKLFF
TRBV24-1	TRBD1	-	CATSDAGTGNTEAFF
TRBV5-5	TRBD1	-	CASSMTGGYGYTF
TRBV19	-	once	CASSPGFYGYTF
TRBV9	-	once	CASSVSESSGNTIYF